This TCR beta chain appears in the sequencing data of a study of cytomegalovirus exposure and HLA in healthy donors. Trimming took 4 bases from V and 3 from J; bases not matched to a gene: 2. The CDR3 extends over 13 amino acids. Germline CDR1 is SGHRS and CDR2 is YFSETQ. The PCR ran on 60 Vbeta and 13 Jbeta primers. Profiling relied on immunoSEQ multiplex PCR, and the TCRdb table lists in-frame clones only, not all of them. This sample's clone table lists fewer than 75,000 clones. Study-level findings and limits: Reportedly, fewer N-insertions than the approximately 700-donor mean appeared in an Asian-associated ancestry cluster in a later analysis. Later on, an analysis showed TCR association rates differing by HLA locus, with DRB1 the most and HLA-C the fewest. The classifier, whose performance was assessed in both the original and validation cohorts, reportedly diagnosed cytomegalovirus status with high specificity and sensitivity. More than 15,000 TCR beta sequences were associated with HLA alleles at 0.05 false discovery rate in a later analysis.

Turning to this clone: Its antigen is unknown.

The rearrangement joins TRBV5-1 to TRBJ1-1, with 8 nucleotides matching TRBD1. The sequence derives from a boy under 18 in good health and CMV-seronegative. Sequencing was carried out using PBMCs. The CDR3 sequence: CASSPTGDTEAFF. The DNA for the CDR3 is TGCGCCAGCAGCCCGACAGGGGACACTGAAGCTTTCTTT.